A single sample is the source of the 18 T cell receptor beta chains below, sequenced in a study of T cell responses to AZD1222 COVID-19 vaccine. Some clones are missing from TCRdb's copy, which holds only in-frame ones; the method was immunoSEQ multiplex PCR. The sample has some 95,000 clones, 70% to 90% seen once; the top ten hold less than 4%. The material sequenced was peripheral blood, taken on day 0 of AZD1222 vaccination. These TCRs come from an adult in good health.

The V gene is TRBV2, the J gene TRBJ1-1, with unresolved D. The CDR3 loop spans 10 amino acids. Trimming left V 10 bases short and J 4 bases short, with 7 bases between. From germline, CDR1 is SNHLY and CDR2 FYNNEI. CDR3 in DNA: TGTGCCAAGGTTGTCACTGAAGCTTTCTTT. Residues: CAKVVTEAFF. The variable domain in full, with the rest retrieved from reference TRBV2 and TRBJ1-1, is EPEVTQTPSHQVTQMGQEVILRCVPISNHLYFYWYRQILGQKVEFLVSFYNNEISEKSEIFDDQFSVERPDGSNFTLKIRSTKLEDSAMYFCAKVVTEAFFGQGTRLTVV.

This chain joins TRBV15 and TRBJ2-4; no reliable D call. V lost 4 bases to trimming and J lost 6 bases, with 13 bases between them. This CDR3 contains 14 residues. Germline CDR1 and CDR2: LNHNV and YYDKDF (reference sequence). This chain's CDR3 is CATSTGRIGNIQYF. The CDR3 region has the DNA TGTGCCACCAGCACCGGACGTATAGGAAACATTCAGTACTTC. The full variable domain, completed using reference TRBV15 and TRBJ2-4, is DAMVIQNPRYQVTQFGKPVTLSCSQTLNHNVMYWYQQKSSQAPKLLFHYYDKDFNNEADTPDNFQSRRPNTSFCFLDIRSPGLGDTAMYLCATSTGRIGNIQYFGAGTRLSVL.

This clone was found once. This rearrangement joins TRBV24-1 to TRBJ2-1, with D maybe TRBD2 (5 bases). Per the germline V gene, CDR1 is KGHDR and CDR2 is SFDVKD. V was shortened by 4 bases and J by 2 bases, with 8 bases between the two germline ends. The length of the CDR3 is 14 residues. The CDR3 reads CATSEAGAYNEQFF. The DNA for the CDR3 is TGTGCCACCAGTGAGGCGGGCGCCTACAATGAGCAGTTCTTC.

Remarks on this clone: The sample contains more than one DNA sequence encoding this CDR3. The chain recombines TRBV6-2 or TRBV6-3 with TRBJ1-2; D gene ambiguous. Trimming left V 6 bases short and J 2 bases short, with 10 bases between. The CDR3 runs 13 residues. CDR1 and CDR2 from the germline V gene are MNHEY and SVGEGT. CDR3 nucleotide sequence: TGTGCCAGCAGCCTCACAGAAAACTATGGCTACACCTTC. This codes for CASSLTENYGYTF.

This clone appeared a single time. The chain couples TRBV11-2 to TRBJ1-2; tentative D call: TRBD1 (5 bases). Germline V gene lookup returns CDR1 SGHAT and CDR2 FQNNGV. The CDR3 runs to 13 residues. V lost 0 bases to trimming and J lost 3 bases, with 5 bases between them. In DNA, the CDR3 is TGTGCCAGCAGCTTAGAGGGGGACTATGGCTACACCTTC. Protein product: CASSLEGDYGYTF.

The genes are TRBV18 and TRBJ2-1, with D tentatively TRBD2 (6 bases). Per germline, CDR1 KGHSH and CDR2 LQKENI. The CDR3 has 14 residues. V was shortened by 10 bases and J by 10 bases, with 23 bases between the two germline ends. Written as DNA, the CDR3 is TGTGCCATGCAGAGGACTAACCAAGACCCGGAGCAGTTCTTC. Encoded protein: CAMQRTNQDPEQFF.

CDR3 DNA sequence: TGTGCCAGTAGTATAGCCGGCGGGATGAACACTGAAGCTTTCTTT. The encoded protein is CASSIAGGMNTEAFF. The V and J genes are TRBV19 and TRBJ1-1; D is uncertain. Germline loops: CDR1 LNHDA, CDR2 SQIVND (reference sequence). The CDR3 has 15 amino acids. V gave up 1 base and J gave up 0 bases, with 9 bases separating them.

The rearrangement links TRBV7-9 to TRBJ2-3; no reliable D call. The CDR3 spans 13 residues. V gave up 0 bases and J gave up 2 bases, with 3 bases separating them. CDR1 and CDR2 (germline): SEHNR, FQNEAQ (reference sequence). CDR3 sequence reads: CASSLAATDTQYF. Written as DNA, the CDR3 is TGTGCCAGCAGCTTAGCAGCCACAGATACGCAGTATTTT.

This chain uses TRBV5-6 with TRBJ1-6; TRBD1 might be the D (6 bases). The V gene's germline CDR1 is SGHDT and CDR2 YYEEEE. The ends were cut back, 3 bases at V and 10 bases at J, with 14 bases in the middle. The CDR3 is 14 residues long. CDR3 protein: CASSWGSGGSPLHF. As DNA, the CDR3 is TGTGCCAGCAGCTGGGGCAGCGGGGGCTCACCCCTCCACTTT.

The chain couples TRBV5-1 to TRBJ2-5; TRBD1 might be the D (6 bases). There are 15 residues in the CDR3. Trimming cost V 0 bases and J 2 bases, with 11 bases left between them. Germline-derived CDR1 and CDR2 are SGHRS and YFSETQ. The CDR3 bases are TGCGCCAGCAGCTTGGGCAGGGGCTTACAAGAGACCCAGTACTTC. This encodes CASSLGRGLQETQYF.

This clone occurred a few times. The rearrangement uses TRBV29-1 and TRBJ1-1; 10 bases are a match to TRBD1. Trimming took 4 bases from V and 6 from J; bases not matched to a gene: 5. The CDR3 runs to 13 residues. CDR1 and CDR2 from the germline V gene are SQVTM and ANQGSEA. This CDR3 reads CSVVGTGVSEAFF. The DNA for the CDR3 is TGCAGCGTTGTGGGGACAGGGGTATCTGAAGCTTTCTTT.

The rearrangement joins TRBV6-2 or TRBV6-3 to TRBJ1-2; D perhaps matches TRBD1 (6 bases). In germline, CDR1 is MNHEY, CDR2 SVGEGT. Trimming removed 3 bases at V and 8 bases at J, with 10 bases between. CDR3 length: 12 amino acids. In DNA form, the CDR3 reads TGTGCCAGCAGTTATTCGGACAGAGGCTACACCTTC. It yields the protein CASSYSDRGYTF.

The V and J genes are TRBV3-1 (or the pseudogene TRBV3-2) and TRBJ1-5, with D unclear. Trimming took 9 bases from V and 5 from J, leaving 11 bases between them. The length of the CDR3 is 12 residues. Germline V lookup: CDR1 LGHDT, CDR2 YNNKEL (reference sequence). Here the CDR3 DNA reads TGTGCCAGTTCTAATGACGATCAGCCCCAGCATTTT. This translates into CASSNDDQPQHF.

This clone was recorded once. V is TRBV7-9 and J is TRBJ2-7; 7 positions match TRBD1. The CDR3 runs to 16 residues. Germline V lookup: CDR1 SEHNR, CDR2 FQNEAQ (reference sequence). The V gene end was trimmed by 0 bases and the J gene end by 3 bases; junction bases not matched to a gene: 8. In nucleotides, the CDR3 is TGTGCCAGCAGCTTAGCGCACAGGGGCTCCCTCTACGAGCAGTACTTC. It is translated as CASSLAHRGSLYEQYF.

The rearrangement links TRBV5-1 to TRBJ1-3, with D unresolved. Looked up from germline, CDR1 is SGHRS and CDR2 is YFSETQ. Trimming removed 0 bases at V and 0 bases at J, with 10 bases between. The CDR3 loop spans 16 amino acids. The CDR3 DNA reads TGCGCCAGCAGCTTGGATGCCGGCGGCTCTGGAAACACCATATATTTT. It yields the protein CASSLDAGGSGNTIYF.

The chain couples TRBV2 to TRBJ1-6, with D possibly being TRBD1 (6 bases). Germline CDR1 and CDR2: SNHLY and FYNNEI. CDR3 length: 19 residues. The V and J ends lost 4 bases and 0 bases respectively, with 19 bases between them. This CDR3 is CASSVHQGTSSSYNSPLHF. The DNA of the CDR3 is TGTGCCAGCAGTGTACACCAGGGGACGTCTAGCTCCTATAATTCACCCCTCCACTTT.

This clone was seen a handful of times. The rearrangement uses TRBV4-1 and TRBJ1-2; 7 bases match TRBD1. With 2 bases clipped from V and 4 bases from J, the junction kept 10 bases outside the gene matches. The CDR3 length is 16 residues. Germline CDR1 is MGHRA and CDR2 is YSYEKL. The CDR3 sequence is CASSQSVGRGLYGYTF. The CDR3 nucleotides are TGCGCCAGCAGCCAATCCGTAGGGAGGGGGCTCTATGGCTACACCTTC.

The chain is built from TRBV18 and TRBJ1-1, with D possibly being TRBD1 (6 bases). Germline values: CDR1 KGHSH, CDR2 LQKENI. Between the trimmed V and J ends, which lost 4 bases and 3 bases, there was a span of 15 bases. This CDR3 has 15 amino acids. CDR3: CASSLGGQGDTEAFF. The CDR3 region has the DNA TGTGCCAGCTCACTTGGGGGCCAAGGGGACACTGAAGCTTTCTTT.